Shown below are 27 T cell receptor beta chains from a single sample sequenced in a study of T cell changes during pregnancy in multiple sclerosis. Libraries were prepared by immunoSEQ multiplex PCR; TCRdb keeps only in-frame clonotypes and omits some of them. Altogether about 92,000 clones are present, about 94% being singletons, with the ten largest covering less than 2.5%. The source was peripheral blood, collected in the third trimester of pregnancy. The receptors originated from a female donor with multiple sclerosis, enrolled in a pregnancy study.

This clone was recorded once. The chain recombines TRBV2 with TRBJ2-7; 11 positions agree with TRBD1. The CDR3 runs 17 residues. Germline assignment: CDR1 SNHLY and CDR2 FYNNEI. Trimming removed 2 bases from V and 2 bases from J; junction bases left unmatched: 8. The CDR3: CASSEKDRGLPTYEQYF. The CDR3 region has the DNA TGTGCCAGCAGTGAAAAGGACAGGGGGCTACCTACCTACGAGCAGTACTTC. Looking up the rest from reference TRBV2 and TRBJ2-7 gives the full variable domain: EPEVTQTPSHQVTQMGQEVILRCVPISNHLYFYWYRQILGQKVEFLVSFYNNEISEKSEIFDDQFSVERPDGSNFTLKIRSTKLEDSAMYFCASSEKDRGLPTYEQYFGPGTRLTVT.

The genes are TRBV28 and TRBJ1-1, with a weak D call TRBD1 (6 bases). Trimming removed 3 bases from V and 5 bases from J, with 13 bases in between. The CDR3 is 14 residues long. Germline V gene lookup returns CDR1 MDHEN and CDR2 SYDVKM. CDR3 coding DNA: TGTGCCAGCAGTTTCGGGGGGCCGGTGACTGAAGCTTTCTTT. This gives the protein CASSFGGPVTEAFF. Full variable domain (remainder filled in from reference TRBV28 and TRBJ1-1): DVKVTQSSRYLVKRTGEKVFLECVQDMDHENMFWYRQDPGLGLRLIYFSYDVKMKEKGDIPEGYSVSREKKERFSLILESASTNQTSMYLCASSFGGPVTEAFFGQGTRLTVV.

This chain links TRBV5-1 with TRBJ2-1; TRBD2 matches 10 bases. Germline V gene lookup returns CDR1 SGHRS and CDR2 YFSETQ. Trimming took 3 bases from V and 3 from J; bases not matched to a gene: 6. CDR3 size: 16 residues. CDR3 DNA: TGCGCCAGCAGCTGGTTCGGGACTAGCGTCTACAATGAGCAGTTCTTC. Amino acids: CASSWFGTSVYNEQFF.

This clone appeared a single time. The chain links TRBV2 to TRBJ2-7, with 10 bases lining up with TRBD1. Germline CDR1 is SNHLY and CDR2 is FYNNEI. CDR3 length: 16 residues. Trimming removed 6 bases from V and 6 bases from J; junction bases left unmatched: 14. The CDR3 loop reads CASSGGPGTGVSEQYF. The CDR3 coding sequence is TGTGCCAGCAGCGGGGGACCCGGGACAGGGGTTTCCGAGCAGTACTTC.

The chain employs TRBV7-9 and TRBJ2-5, with TRBD2 matching 14 bases. Germline CDR1 and CDR2: SEHNR and FQNEAQ (reference sequence). J lost 1 base, V lost 3 bases, and 10 bases had no gene match. The CDR3 has 19 amino acids. The CDR3 sequence is CASSFPTRLAGGLQETQYF. Here the CDR3 DNA reads TGTGCCAGCAGCTTTCCCACACGACTAGCGGGAGGGCTCCAAGAGACCCAGTACTTC.

The chain links TRBV2 to TRBJ2-3; 7 bases line up with TRBD1. Germline V gives CDR1 SNHLY, CDR2 FYNNEI. After removal of 6 bases from V and 0 bases from J, the junction contained 6 bases not matched to a gene. The CDR3 consists of 15 residues. The CDR3 region is CASSRDSTSTDTQYF. The CDR3 nucleotides are TGTGCCAGCAGCAGGGACAGTACTAGCACAGATACGCAGTATTTT.

The chain uses TRBV7-9 and TRBJ2-3; perhaps TRBD2 as D (5 bases). Trimming took off 1 base at V and 0 bases at J, with 14 bases between the two ends. Germline lookup yields CDR1 SEHNR and CDR2 FQNEAQ (reference sequence). There are 17 residues in the CDR3. CDR3 DNA: TGTGCCAGCAGCTTAGGGGCGGGCAGTCAGAGCACAGATACGCAGTATTTT. As protein: CASSLGAGSQSTDTQYF.

This clone was observed a single time. V usage is TRBV10-2 and J usage is TRBJ1-5; possible D gene TRBD1, 5 bases. Trimming shortened V by 0 bases and J by 8 bases, and 17 bases separated the two germline ends. CDR3 size: 16 residues. The germline V gene has CDR1 WSHSY and CDR2 SAAADI. The CDR3 nucleotides read TGCGCCAGCAGTGAGTCGACTTGGGTGGACATGGAGCCCCAGCATTTT. It is translated as CASSESTWVDMEPQHF.

V is TRBV7-2 and J is TRBJ1-5; 7 nucleotides match TRBD1. The CDR3 is made up of 19 amino acids. The V and J ends lost 0 bases and 0 bases, in that order; junction bases with no gene match: 11. The germline V gene encodes CDR1 SGHTA and CDR2 FQGNSA. CDR3 residues: CASSLALLTGPYSNQPQHF. CDR3 sequence (DNA): TGTGCCAGCAGCTTAGCCCTGTTGACAGGGCCATATAGCAATCAGCCCCAGCATTTT.

The V and J genes are TRBV18 and TRBJ2-5; D might be TRBD2 (6 bases). CDR1 is KGHSH, CDR2 LQKENI, per germline. The V end lost 3 bases, the J end lost 1 base, and 12 bases lay between the germline ends. This CDR3 is 15 amino acids long. The CDR3 is CASSPMEGLQETQYF. The DNA of the CDR3 is TGTGCCAGCTCACCTATGGAGGGCCTCCAAGAGACCCAGTACTTC. Complete variable domain (other parts from reference TRBV18 and TRBJ2-5): NAGVMQNPRHLVRRRGQEARLRCSPMKGHSHVYWYRQLPEEGLKFMVYLQKENIIDESGMPKERFSAEFPKEGPSILRIQQVVRGDSAAYFCASSPMEGLQETQYFGPGTRLLVL.

This sequence joins TRBV2 and TRBJ1-1, with a weak D call TRBD1 (6 bases). Germline CDR1 SNHLY, CDR2 FYNNEI. V was cut by 7 bases and J by 5 bases, with 14 bases left in between. This CDR3 has 13 residues. CDR3 sequence (DNA): TGTGCCAGCATTGGACAGAGGCGGACTGAAGCTTTCTTT. This gives the protein CASIGQRRTEAFF.

This sequence joins TRBV5-4 and TRBJ1-2, with TRBD1 matching over 9 bases. The germline CDR1 and CDR2 sequences are SGHNT and YYREEE (reference sequence). The V gene end was trimmed by 0 bases and the J gene end by 4 bases; junction bases not matched to a gene: 7. The CDR3 extends over 16 amino acids. CDR3 sequence (DNA): TGTGCCAGCAGCTTGGGATCCGGGACAGGGCCCTATGGCTACACCTTC. As protein: CASSLGSGTGPYGYTF.

This chain joins TRBV6-5 and TRBJ2-7; the match to TRBD2 covers 9 bases. V trimming: 6 bases; J trimming: 6 bases; junction bases outside the gene matches: 9. Per the germline V gene, CDR1 is MNHEY and CDR2 is SVGAGI. CDR3 size: 14 residues. This CDR3 is CASRPGLAYSEQYF. CDR3 bases: TGTGCCAGCAGACCGGGACTAGCTTACAGCGAGCAGTACTTC.

The chain carries TRBV15 and TRBJ1-5; 8 bases are a match to TRBD1. The J segment lost 0 bases and the V segment lost 0 bases, leaving 1 base of the junction unmatched. This CDR3 has 16 residues. Germline values: CDR1 LNHNV, CDR2 YYDKDF (reference sequence). CDR3 nucleotide sequence: TGTGCCACCAGCAGAGAGACAGGGGTTAGCAATCAGCCCCAGCATTTT. This codes for CATSRETGVSNQPQHF.

This chain uses TRBV28 with TRBJ1-1; D is unclear. CDR1 is MDHEN, CDR2 SYDVKM, per germline. CDR3 length equals 11 residues. Trimming stripped 3 bases from V and 5 bases from J, with 4 bases between. The CDR3 bases are TGTGCCAGCAGTTTGACAACTGAAGCTTTCTTT. Amino acids: CASSLTTEAFF.

J is TRBJ1-3 and V is TRBV5-3; 11 nucleotides agree with TRBD1. TRBV5-3 is identified as an open reading frame with a role that is uncertain. The V segment lost 4 bases and the J segment 0 bases; nucleotides outside the gene matches: 6. CDR3 length: 17 residues. Here the CDR3 DNA reads TGTGCCAGAAGCGGGGGACAGGGGGGAAACTCTGGAAACACCATATATTTT. Translating it yields CARSGGQGGNSGNTIYF.

The chain has TRBV19 and TRBJ2-7; 11 bases are shared with TRBD1. In germline, CDR1 is LNHDA, CDR2 SQIVND (reference sequence). V lost 6 bases, J lost 2 bases, and 6 bases stayed unmatched. The CDR3 sequence is 15 residues long. In nucleotides, the CDR3 is TGTGCCAGTAGGTCTCCGGGACAGGGGGCCTACGAGCAGTACTTC. This encodes CASRSPGQGAYEQYF.

This chain joins TRBV5-8 and TRBJ2-7; TRBD2 might be the D (6 bases). Germline V gene lookup returns CDR1 SGHTS and CDR2 YDEGEE. This CDR3 spans 16 amino acids. V was trimmed by 4 bases and J by 2 bases, leaving 19 bases between them. CDR3 DNA: TGTGCCAGCAGCAACTGGCCGGACTACCATACCTACGAGCAGTACTTC. Protein sequence: CASSNWPDYHTYEQYF.

J is TRBJ2-5 and V is TRBV27; weak D call: TRBD2 (6 bases). The CDR3 sequence is 13 residues long. The germline V gene has CDR1 MNHEY and CDR2 SMNVEV (reference sequence). V dropped 5 bases and J dropped 7 bases, with 14 bases sitting between them. The CDR3 protein is CASSPLGGGTQYF. The CDR3, as DNA: TGTGCCAGCAGTCCTTTGGGGGGAGGGACCCAGTACTTC.

The chain has TRBV28 and TRBJ1-5; 9 nucleotides match TRBD1. Germline assignment: CDR1 MDHEN and CDR2 SYDVKM. Germline trimming cut 2 bases from V and 5 bases from J; bases unmatched to any gene: 4. The CDR3 has 15 residues. In nucleotides, the CDR3 is TGTGCCAGCAGTTTAGGACAGGGGAGAGATCAGCCCCAGCATTTT. Residues: CASSLGQGRDQPQHF.

The CDR3 coding sequence is TGTGCCAGCAGCCCGAGCGGGAGGAGGGGCCGGGAGACCCAGTACTTC. It encodes CASSPSGRRGRETQYF. V and J are TRBV7-6 and TRBJ2-5, with TRBD2 matching over 9 bases. The CDR3 extends over 16 amino acids. Germline CDR1 SGHVS, CDR2 FNYEAQ. V was pared by 5 bases and J by 5 bases, with 12 bases of the junction left unmatched. Full variable domain (rest looked up from reference TRBV7-6 and TRBJ2-5): GAGVSQSPRYKVTKRGQDVALRCDPISGHVSLYWYRQALGQGPEFLTYFNYEAQQDKSGLPNDRFSAERPEGSISTLTIQRTEQRDSAMYRCASSPSGRRGRETQYFGPGTRLLVL.

The genes are TRBV5-5 and TRBJ2-7, with D maybe TRBD2 (5 bases). This CDR3 has 14 amino acids. V dropped 1 base and J dropped 0 bases, with 8 bases sitting between them. The V gene's germline CDR1 is SGHKS and CDR2 YYEKEE (reference sequence). The CDR3 coding sequence is TGTGCCAGCAGCTTGACGGGATACTCCTACGAGCAGTACTTC. It codes for CASSLTGYSYEQYF.

The rearrangement links TRBV18 to TRBJ1-1, with 9 bases matching TRBD1. The length of the CDR3 is 15 residues. The ends lost 3 bases at V and 0 bases at J; junction bases unmatched: 2. Germline V gives CDR1 KGHSH, CDR2 LQKENI. The CDR3 is CASSPTGGMNTEAFF. The CDR3 bases are TGTGCCAGCTCACCGACAGGGGGAATGAACACTGAAGCTTTCTTT.

This chain uses TRBV13 with TRBJ2-1, with D perhaps TRBD2 (7 bases). The CDR3 totals 17 residues. Germline V lookup: CDR1 PRHDT, CDR2 FYEKMQ (reference sequence). V was clipped by 6 bases and J by 3 bases, with 21 bases between them. The CDR3 DNA sequence: TGTGCCAGCAGGGGAAGCCTAGCGGCCAGGGGCTACAATGAGCAGTTCTTC. Encoded protein: CASRGSLAARGYNEQFF.

This clone is a singleton in its sample. The rearrangement uses TRBV7-2 and TRBJ2-1; 9 bases fit TRBD2. The trim removed 3 bases at V and 0 bases at J, leaving 0 bases unmatched. This CDR3 spans 15 amino acids. From germline, CDR1 is SGHTA and CDR2 FQGNSA. In nucleotides, the CDR3 is TGTGCCAGCAGCTTTAGCGGGAGCTCCTACAATGAGCAGTTCTTC. As protein: CASSFSGSSYNEQFF.

Of note for this clone: Other DNA sequences in the same sample also yield this CDR3. The chain is built from TRBV15 and TRBJ2-7; tentative D call: TRBD1 (5 bases). Germline V gene lookup returns CDR1 LNHNV and CDR2 YYDKDF (reference sequence). This CDR3 region has 14 residues. V lost 1 base and J 0 bases, leaving 7 bases between the germline ends. CDR3 DNA: TGTGCCACCAGCAGAGGTGACAGCTCCTACGAGCAGTACTTC. It encodes CATSRGDSSYEQYF.

This rearrangement joins TRBV11-1 to TRBJ2-7, with 7 bases aligning to TRBD1. V dropped 1 base and J dropped 5; count of bases not matched to a gene: 5. Per germline, CDR1 SGHAT and CDR2 FQDESV (reference sequence). The CDR3 runs to 14 residues. The CDR3 loop is CASSLGQGDNEQYF. The CDR3 DNA reads TGTGCCAGCAGCTTAGGGCAGGGGGACAACGAGCAGTACTTC.